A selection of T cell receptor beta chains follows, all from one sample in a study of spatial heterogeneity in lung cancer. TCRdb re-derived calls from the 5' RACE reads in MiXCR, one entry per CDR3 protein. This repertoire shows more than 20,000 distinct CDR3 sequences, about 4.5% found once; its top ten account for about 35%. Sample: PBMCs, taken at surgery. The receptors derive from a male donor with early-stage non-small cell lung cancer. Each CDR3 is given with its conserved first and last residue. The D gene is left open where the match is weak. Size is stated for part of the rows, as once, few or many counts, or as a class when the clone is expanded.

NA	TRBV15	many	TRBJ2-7	TGTGCCACCAGCGGTACACCAAGGGGGAGAACCTACGAGCAGTACTTC	CATSGTPRGRTYEQYF
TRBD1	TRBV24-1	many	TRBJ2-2	TGTGCCACCAGTGATTTCTCGGACAGGGGGGTTAACACCGGGGAGCTGTTTTTT	CATSDFSDRGVNTGELFF
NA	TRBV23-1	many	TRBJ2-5	TGCGCCAGCAGTCATCCAAGGGGGCAAGAGACCCAGTACTTC	CASSHPRGQETQYF
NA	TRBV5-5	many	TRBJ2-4	TGTGCCAGCAGCTTGGCCGGGACGGCGGTTAGTGTTGGGATTCAGTACTTC	CASSLAGTAVSVGIQYF
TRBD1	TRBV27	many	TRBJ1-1	TGTGCCAGCAGTTCCACAGGGGTCCGGAACACTGAAGCTTTCTTT	CASSSTGVRNTEAFF
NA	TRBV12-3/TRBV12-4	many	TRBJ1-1	TGTGCCAGCAGTTACCCGTTCAGAACGCGGGGGCGAATCAATGAAGCTTTCTTT	CASSYPFRTRGRINEAFF
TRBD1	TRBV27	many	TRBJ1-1	TGTGCCAGCAGAGGGACAGCGAACACTGAAGCTTTCTTT	CASRGTANTEAFF
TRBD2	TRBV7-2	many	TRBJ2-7	TGTGCCAGCAGACCGGGACTAGCGCCCTACGAGCAGTACTTC	CASRPGLAPYEQYF
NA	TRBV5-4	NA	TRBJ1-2	TGTGCCACTCGCTCCGGAGGGGGCTACACCTTC	CATRSGGGYTF
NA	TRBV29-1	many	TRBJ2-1	TGCAGCGTTAGTGGGACTTCTTCCTACAATGAGCAGTTCTTC	CSVSGTSSYNEQFF
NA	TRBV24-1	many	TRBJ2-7	TGTGCCACCAGCGGGGGTCAGGGGGCCTACGAGCAGTACTTC	CATSGGQGAYEQYF
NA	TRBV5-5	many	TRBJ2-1	TGTGCCAGCTTGAAGGAGATCCCGGGTGAGCAGTTCTTC	CASLKEIPGEQFF
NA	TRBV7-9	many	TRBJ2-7	TGTGCCAGCAGCACCGATCCCTACGAGCAGTACTTC	CASSTDPYEQYF
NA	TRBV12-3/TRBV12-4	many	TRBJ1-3	TGTGCCAGCAGTTCGTTGACCATATCTGGAAACACCATATATTTT	CASSSLTISGNTIYF
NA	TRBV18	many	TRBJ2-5	TGTGCCAGCTCACCACCGACAGGCCAGGAGACCCAGTACTTC	CASSPPTGQETQYF
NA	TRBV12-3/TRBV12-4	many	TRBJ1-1	TGTGCCAGCAGTTTCGCAACTACTGAAGCTTTCTTT	CASSFATTEAFF
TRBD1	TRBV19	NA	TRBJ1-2	TGTGCCAGTAGCCTGTCCGGGACAGGGAGCGGCTATGGCTACACCTTC	CASSLSGTGSGYGYTF
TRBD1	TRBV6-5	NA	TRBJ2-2	TGTGCCAGCAGTTACCCGACAGGGGCTCACACCGGGGAGCTGTTTTTT	CASSYPTGAHTGELFF
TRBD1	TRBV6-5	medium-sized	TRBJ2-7	TGTGCCAGCAGTTACTCCCCGGGACAGGGGTACGAGCAGTACTTC	CASSYSPGQGYEQYF
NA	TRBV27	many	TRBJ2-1	TGTGCCAGCAGTTTCAGGGCTACTTTATCCTACAATGAGCAGTTCTTC	CASSFRATLSYNEQFF
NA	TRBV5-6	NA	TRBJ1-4	TGTGCCAGCAGCTTCGGGCAACCCAATGAAAAACTGTTTTTT	CASSFGQPNEKLFF
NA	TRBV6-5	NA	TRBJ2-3	TGTGCCAGCAGTTACGGTGGGAGAAGCACAGATACGCAGTATTTT	CASSYGGRSTDTQYF
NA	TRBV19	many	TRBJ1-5	TGTGCCAGTAGTATTTACCGGGACAGCAATCAGCCCCAGCATTTT	CASSIYRDSNQPQHF
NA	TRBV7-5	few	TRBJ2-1	NA	CISVPGGRGLVSYNEQFF
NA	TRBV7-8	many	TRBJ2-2	TGTGCCAGCAGCCCTTTACAGGGGACTTCTTCGAACACCGGGGAGCTGTTTTTT	CASSPLQGTSSNTGELFF
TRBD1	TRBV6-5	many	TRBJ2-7	TGTGCCAGCAGTCTGCGGGACAGGGGCTACGAGCAGTACTTC	CASSLRDRGYEQYF
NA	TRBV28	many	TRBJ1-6	TGTGCCAGCAGTCCCAGGGCGACACCCCTCCACTTT	CASSPRATPLHF
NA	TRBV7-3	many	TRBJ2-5	TGTGCCAGCACTTCTCAGGGGGGTCGCCAAGAGACCCAGTACTTC	CASTSQGGRQETQYF
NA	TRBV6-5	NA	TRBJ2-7	TGTGCCAGCAGTTACGGGACACCTATCTACGAGCAGTACTTC	CASSYGTPIYEQYF
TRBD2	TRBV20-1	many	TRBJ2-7	TGCAGTGCCATTGCCGGGACTAGCGGTTACGAGCAGTACTTC	CSAIAGTSGYEQYF
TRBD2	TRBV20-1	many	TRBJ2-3	TGCAGTGCTAGGGTAGCGGGGGGGCCTGTCACAGATACGCAGTATTTT	CSARVAGGPVTDTQYF
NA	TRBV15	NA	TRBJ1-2	TGTGCCACCAGCAGGCTGCAGGACCACTATGGCTACACCTTC	CATSRLQDHYGYTF
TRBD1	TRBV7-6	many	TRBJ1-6	TGTGCCAGCAGCGGGGGACAGGGGACTTCACCCCTCCACTTT	CASSGGQGTSPLHF
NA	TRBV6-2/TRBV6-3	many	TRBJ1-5	TGTGCCAGCAGTACTTCCTTGTATGATAGCAATCAGCCCCAGCATTTT	CASSTSLYDSNQPQHF
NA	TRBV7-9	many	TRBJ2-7	TGTGCCAGCACCCTCCCGTCAGGGAAGATCGACGAGCAGTACTTC	CASTLPSGKIDEQYF
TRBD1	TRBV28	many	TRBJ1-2	TGTGCCAGCACCGGACAGGGGTGGTCTAACTATGGCTACACCTTC	CASTGQGWSNYGYTF
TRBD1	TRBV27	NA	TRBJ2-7	TGTGCCAGCAGCCCAATTTCGGGACAGGGGTTTAGGGAGCAGTACTTC	CASSPISGQGFREQYF
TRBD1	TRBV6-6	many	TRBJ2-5	TGTGCCAGCAGTCGTGGACAGGGCATGATAGAGACCCAGTACTTC	CASSRGQGMIETQYF
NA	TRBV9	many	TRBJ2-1	TGTGCCAGCAGTTTCGGACCCCTGGGCTATGAGCAGTTCTTC	CASSFGPLGYEQFF
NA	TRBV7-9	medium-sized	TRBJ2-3	TGTGCCAGCAGCCCGAGGACTATCACAGATACGCAGTATTTT	CASSPRTITDTQYF
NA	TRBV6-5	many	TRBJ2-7	TGTGCCAGCCTCTCTCTATTTCCCTACGAGCAGTACTTC	CASLSLFPYEQYF
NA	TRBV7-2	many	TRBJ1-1	TGTGCCAGCAGCTTAGAATTGAGGACTGAAGCTTTCTTT	CASSLELRTEAFF
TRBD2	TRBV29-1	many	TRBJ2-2	TGCAGCGGGCTAATCAGCGGGGGGGCCGGGGAGCTGTTTTTT	CSGLISGGAGELFF
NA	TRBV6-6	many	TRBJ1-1	TGTGCCAGCAGTCCGCAATCGGGACCTGAAGCTTTCTTT	CASSPQSGPEAFF
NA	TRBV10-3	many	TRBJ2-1	TGTGCCATCACGGTTGGAGCCCCGTCCTACAATGAGCAGTTCTTC	CAITVGAPSYNEQFF
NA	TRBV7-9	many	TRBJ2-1	TGTGCCAGCCTCTATAGTCCGGGGGAGAGGGTCTTC	CASLYSPGERVF